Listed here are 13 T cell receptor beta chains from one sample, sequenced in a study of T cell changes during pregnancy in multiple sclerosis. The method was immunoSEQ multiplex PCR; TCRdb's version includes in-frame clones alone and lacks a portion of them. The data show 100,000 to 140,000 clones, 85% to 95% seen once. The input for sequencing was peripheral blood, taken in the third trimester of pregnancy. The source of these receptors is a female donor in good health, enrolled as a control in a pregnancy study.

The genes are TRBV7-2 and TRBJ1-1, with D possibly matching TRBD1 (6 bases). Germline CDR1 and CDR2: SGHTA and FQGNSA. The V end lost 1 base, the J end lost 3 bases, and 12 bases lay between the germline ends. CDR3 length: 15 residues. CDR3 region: CASSLVRGGHTEAFF. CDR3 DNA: TGTGCCAGCAGCTTAGTGAGAGGGGGTCACACTGAAGCTTTCTTT.

For the CDR3, the DNA is TGTGCCAGCAGTCACGGGGGTCGGGAGACCCAGTACTTC. Its protein product is CASSHGGRETQYF. The chain is built from TRBV27 and TRBJ2-5; D may be TRBD2 (6 bases). Per germline, CDR1 MNHEY and CDR2 SMNVEV (reference sequence). V dropped 5 bases and J dropped 5 bases, with 12 bases sitting between them. The CDR3 consists of 13 residues.

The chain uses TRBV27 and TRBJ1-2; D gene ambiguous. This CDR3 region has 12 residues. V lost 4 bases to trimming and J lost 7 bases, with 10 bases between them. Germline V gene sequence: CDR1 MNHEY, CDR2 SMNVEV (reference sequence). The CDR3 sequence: CASSSLDSGYTF. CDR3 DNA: TGTGCCAGCAGTTCTCTCGATAGTGGCTACACCTTC.

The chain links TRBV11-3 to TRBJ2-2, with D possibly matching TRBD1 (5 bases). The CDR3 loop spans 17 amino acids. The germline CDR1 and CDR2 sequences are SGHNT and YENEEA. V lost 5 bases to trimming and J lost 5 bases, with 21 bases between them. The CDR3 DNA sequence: TGTGCCAGCAGCCCAACCTCAGGGCAGGGCTTGACCGGGGAGCTGTTTTTT. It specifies CASSPTSGQGLTGELFF.

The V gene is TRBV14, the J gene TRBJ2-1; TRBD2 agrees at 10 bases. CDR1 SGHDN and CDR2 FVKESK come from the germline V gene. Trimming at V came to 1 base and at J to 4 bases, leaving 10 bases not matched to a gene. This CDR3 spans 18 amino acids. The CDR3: CASSQGGVAGGPYNEQFF. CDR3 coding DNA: TGTGCCAGCAGCCAAGGGGGCGTAGCGGGGGGTCCTTACAATGAGCAGTTCTTC.

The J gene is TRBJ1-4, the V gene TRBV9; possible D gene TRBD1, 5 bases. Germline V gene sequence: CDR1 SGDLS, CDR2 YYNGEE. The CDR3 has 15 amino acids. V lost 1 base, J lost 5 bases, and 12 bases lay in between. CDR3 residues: CASSVNNGGNEKLFF. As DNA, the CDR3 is TGTGCCAGCAGCGTAAACAATGGGGGGAATGAAAAACTGTTTTTT.

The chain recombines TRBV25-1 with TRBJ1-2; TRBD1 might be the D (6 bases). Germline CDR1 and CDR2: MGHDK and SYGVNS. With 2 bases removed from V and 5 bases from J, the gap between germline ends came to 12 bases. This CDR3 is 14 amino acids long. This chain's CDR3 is CASSERTDRYGYTF. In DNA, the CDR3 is TGTGCCAGCAGTGAAAGGACAGATAGGTATGGCTACACCTTC.

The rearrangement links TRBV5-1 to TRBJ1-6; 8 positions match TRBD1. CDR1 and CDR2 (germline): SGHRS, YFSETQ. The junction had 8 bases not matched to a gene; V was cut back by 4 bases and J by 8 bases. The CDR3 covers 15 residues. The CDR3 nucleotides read TGCGCCAGCAGCACGGAACAGGGGGAGGATTCACCCCTCCACTTT. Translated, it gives CASSTEQGEDSPLHF.

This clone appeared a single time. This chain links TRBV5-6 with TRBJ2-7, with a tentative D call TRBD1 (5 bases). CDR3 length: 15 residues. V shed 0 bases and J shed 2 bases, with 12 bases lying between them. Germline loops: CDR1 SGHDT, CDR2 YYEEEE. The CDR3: CASSLGRQPPYEQYF. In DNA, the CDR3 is TGTGCCAGCAGCTTGGGGCGACAGCCACCCTACGAGCAGTACTTC.

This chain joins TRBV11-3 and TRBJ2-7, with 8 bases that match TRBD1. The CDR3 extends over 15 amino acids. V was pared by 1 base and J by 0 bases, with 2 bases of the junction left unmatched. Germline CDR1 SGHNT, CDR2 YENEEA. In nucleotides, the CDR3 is TGTGCCAGCAGCTTAGGACAGGGGACCTCCTACGAGCAGTACTTC. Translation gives CASSLGQGTSYEQYF. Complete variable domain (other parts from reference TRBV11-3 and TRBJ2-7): EAGVVQSPRYKIIEKKQPVAFWCNPISGHNTLYWYLQNLGQGPELLIRYENEEAVDDSQLPKDRFSAERLKGVDSTLKIQPAELGDSAVYLCASSLGQGTSYEQYFGPGTRLTVT.

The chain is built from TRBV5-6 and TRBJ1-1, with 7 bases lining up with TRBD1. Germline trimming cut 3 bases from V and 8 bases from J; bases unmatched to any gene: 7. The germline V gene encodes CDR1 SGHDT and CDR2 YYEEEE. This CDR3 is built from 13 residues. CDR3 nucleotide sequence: TGTGCCAGCAGCTCTAACAGGGGACGGGAAGCTTTCTTT. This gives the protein CASSSNRGREAFF.

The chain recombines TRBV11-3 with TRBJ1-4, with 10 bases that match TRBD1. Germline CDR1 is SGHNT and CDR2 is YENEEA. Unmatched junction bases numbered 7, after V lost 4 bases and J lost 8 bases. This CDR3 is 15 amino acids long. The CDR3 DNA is TGTGCCAGCAGCTCCGGACAGGGGGAAGGGGAAAAACTGTTTTTT. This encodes CASSSGQGEGEKLFF. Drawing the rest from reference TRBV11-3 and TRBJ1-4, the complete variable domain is EAGVVQSPRYKIIEKKQPVAFWCNPISGHNTLYWYLQNLGQGPELLIRYENEEAVDDSQLPKDRFSAERLKGVDSTLKIQPAELGDSAVYLCASSSGQGEGEKLFFGSGTQLSVL.

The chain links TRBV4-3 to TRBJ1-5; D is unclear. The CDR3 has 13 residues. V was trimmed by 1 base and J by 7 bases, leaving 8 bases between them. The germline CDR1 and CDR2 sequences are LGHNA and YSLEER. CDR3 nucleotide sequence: TGCGCCAGCAGCCAAGGACTCGACCAGCCCCAGCATTTT. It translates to CASSQGLDQPQHF.